Listed here are 17 T cell receptor beta chains from one sample, sequenced in a study of response to subunit inactivated influenza vaccine. TCRdb reprocessed the RT-PCR reads via MiXCR and lists one record per CDR3 protein. The sample shows some 520,000 distinct CDR3 sequences, approximately 15% of them seen only once. Sequencing was performed on CD4+ T cells sorted from PBMCs, taken 23 to 25 months after vaccination. All receptors derive from a man aged 45 to 70 who received an inactivated influenza vaccine.

V is TRBV28 and J is TRBJ2-1, with D unclear. This CDR3 is built from 12 residues. The germline V gene encodes CDR1 MDHEN and CDR2 SYDVKM. Trimming left V 6 bases short and J 7 bases short, with 10 bases between. CDR3 loop: CASSTTLNEQFF. The CDR3 bases are TGTGCCAGCAGCACGACCTTGAATGAGCAGTTCTTC.

This clonotype turned up a few times. The V gene is TRBV3-1, the J gene TRBJ2-6, with 7 bases lining up with TRBD2. The V gene end was trimmed by 2 bases and the J gene end by 0 bases; junction bases not matched to a gene: 7. This CDR3 region has 18 residues. Looked up from germline, CDR1 is LGHDT and CDR2 is YNNKEL (reference sequence). The CDR3 bases are TGTGCCAGCAGCCAACCCGGGACTACACGCTCTGGGGCCAACGTCCTGACTTTC. Translated, it gives CASSQPGTTRSGANVLTF.

This clonotype was recorded at least ten times. The rearrangement uses TRBV5-1 and TRBJ2-1, with D possibly matching TRBD2 (6 bases). CDR1 and CDR2 (germline): SGHRS, YFSETQ. Deletions cut 5 bases from V and 2 bases from J, with 11 bases between. The CDR3 contains 14 residues. CDR3 nucleotide sequence: TGCGCCAGCAGTACCGGGACTGCCTACAATGAGCAGTTCTTC. Encoded protein: CASSTGTAYNEQFF.

This clonotype was detected many times. The chain is built from TRBV30 and TRBJ2-1, with TRBD2 identical over 7 bases. The germline V gene has CDR1 GTSNPN and CDR2 SVGIG (reference sequence). With 0 bases clipped from V and 5 bases from J, the junction kept 1 base outside the gene matches. CDR3 size: 13 residues. Here the CDR3 DNA reads TGTGCCTGGAGTGTCAGCGGGAACAATGAGCAGTTCTTC. This sequence encodes CAWSVSGNNEQFF. Together with reference TRBV30 and TRBJ2-1, the CDR3 gives the full variable domain: SQTIHQWPATLVQPVGSPLSLECTVEGTSNPNLYWYRQAAGRGLQLLFYSVGIGQISSEVPQNLSASRPQDRQFILSSKKLLLSDSGFYLCAWSVSGNNEQFFGPGTRLTVL.

This clonotype came up once. This chain connects TRBV4-1 to TRBJ2-5; D may be TRBD2 (5 bases). The V end lost 4 bases, the J end lost 3 bases, and 12 bases lay between the germline ends. Germline V CDR1 and CDR2: MGHRA, YSYEKL. This CDR3 spans 14 amino acids. CDR3 bases: TGCGCCAGCAGCCTTACGGCCGGGGAAGAGACCCAGTACTTC. It encodes CASSLTAGEETQYF.

The chain uses TRBV19 and TRBJ1-5; 7 bases line up with TRBD1. The length of the CDR3 is 11 residues. V was clipped by 11 bases and J by 6 bases; unmatched bases: 4. The germline V gene has CDR1 LNHDA and CDR2 SQIVND (reference sequence). The CDR3 DNA reads TGTGCCTCAGGGGGAGGTCAGCCCCAGCATTTT. This codes for CASGGGQPQHF.

This clonotype was detected a few times. This chain links TRBV4-1 with TRBJ2-5; D gene uncertain. The ends were cut back, 1 base at V and 3 bases at J, with 9 bases in the middle. This CDR3 has 14 amino acids. Per the germline V gene, CDR1 is MGHRA and CDR2 is YSYEKL. The CDR3 is CASSQVRGEETQYF. The CDR3 DNA is TGCGCCAGCAGCCAAGTTCGAGGAGAAGAGACCCAGTACTTC.

Only a few counts were recorded for this clonotype. This rearrangement joins TRBV20-1 to TRBJ1-1; D call uncertain. Trimming left V 7 bases short and J 0 bases short, with 12 bases between. CDR3 length: 13 residues. Germline-derived CDR1 and CDR2 are DFQATT and SNEGSKA (reference sequence). CDR3 coding DNA: TGCAGTGTCTGGGCGGCGTTGAACACTGAAGCTTTCTTT. Residues: CSVWAALNTEAFF.

The sample holds a few counts of this clonotype. This rearrangement joins TRBV20-1 to TRBJ2-3; 8 bases are shared with TRBD1. Germline lookup yields CDR1 DFQATT and CDR2 SNEGSKA (reference sequence). This CDR3 region has 14 residues. CDR3 sequence (DNA): TGCAGCGCAGACAGGGGACCTTTCACAGATACGCAGTATTTT. Amino acids: CSADRGPFTDTQYF.

This clonotype was seen more than once but under ten times. The rearrangement links TRBV12-3 or TRBV12-4 to TRBJ2-3, with D tentatively TRBD2 (6 bases). The CDR3 is 17 amino acids. The V gene lost 1 base and the J gene lost 1 base, with 15 bases spanning the gap. The CDR3 region is CASSLVVKWGGTDTQYF. The CDR3 DNA follows: TGTGCCAGCAGTTTAGTTGTTAAATGGGGGGGCACAGATACGCAGTATTTT.

This clonotype has more than one count but fewer than ten. DNA of the CDR3: TGCAGCGTTGAATCGCCGGGCCTTACCTACGAGCAGTACTTC. As protein: CSVESPGLTYEQYF. The V call is TRBV29-1, the J call TRBJ2-7; D uncertain. The V gene lost 2 bases and the J gene lost 2 bases, with 13 bases spanning the gap. This CDR3 contains 14 residues. Germline V lookup: CDR1 SQVTM, CDR2 ANQGSEA.

There are a few counts of this clonotype. CDR3: CASKQRDNSPLHF. In nucleotides, the CDR3 is TGTGCCAGTAAACAGAGAGATAATTCACCCCTCCACTTT. The V call is TRBV19, the J call TRBJ1-6, with D hard to call. The CDR3 has 13 residues. CDR1 and CDR2 (germline): LNHDA, SQIVND (reference sequence). V lost 7 bases and J lost 5, with 9 bases in between.

This clonotype was counted only a few times. The V gene is TRBV9, the J gene TRBJ2-1; 10 nucleotides align to TRBD2. Germline lookup yields CDR1 SGDLS and CDR2 YYNGEE. The trim removed 4 bases at V and 5 bases at J, leaving 6 bases unmatched. The CDR3 has 15 residues. For the CDR3, the DNA is TGTGCCAGCAGCCAGAGCGGGAGGGAGGACAATGAGCAGTTCTTC. Protein product: CASSQSGREDNEQFF.

V usage is TRBV10-1 and J usage is TRBJ2-1; D unresolved. In germline, CDR1 is WNHNN, CDR2 SYGVQD (reference sequence). The V end lost 6 bases, the J end lost 9 bases, and 15 bases lay between the germline ends. The CDR3 is 13 residues long. The CDR3, as DNA: TGCGCCAGCAGCTGGACGGCTGATGGTGAGCAGTTCTTC. As protein: CASSWTADGEQFF.

This clonotype occurred a few times. This chain uses TRBV11-2 with TRBJ2-2; 13 bases match TRBD2. This CDR3 is 19 amino acids long. Germline V lookup: CDR1 SGHAT, CDR2 FQNNGV. V shed 0 bases and J 2 bases; nucleotides not matched to a gene: 6. The CDR3 region has the DNA TGTGCCAGCAGCTTAGAGGCGGGACTAGCGGGGCTTAACACCGGGGAGCTGTTTTTT. Its protein product is CASSLEAGLAGLNTGELFF.

The chain employs TRBV9 and TRBJ2-1; D gene uncertain. The V gene lost 4 bases and the J gene lost 5 bases, with 13 bases spanning the gap. Germline CDR1 is SGDLS and CDR2 is YYNGEE. CDR3 length: 14 amino acids. CDR3 amino acids: CASSPLYTDNEQFF. For the CDR3, the DNA is TGTGCCAGCAGCCCGTTATACACAGACAATGAGCAGTTCTTC.

This clonotype was recorded a few times. The chain couples TRBV21-1 to TRBJ2-2; the DNA was not compared with TRBD1, the D call given in the table. TRBV21-1 is annotated as a pseudogene. The CDR3 is 18 residues long. CDR3 DNA: TGTGCCAGCAGCAAACCAGTCCGGACAGGGGCGAACACCGGGGAGCTGTTTTTT. This sequence encodes CASSKPVRTGANTGELFF.